The 5 T cell receptor beta chains in this list originate from one sample, sequenced in a study of blood T cell repertoires in COVID-19. Generated by immunoSEQ multiplex PCR, the TCRdb table keeps only in-frame clones and is missing some. The table has about 250,000 clones, 88% seen once. The sample consisted of PBMCs or T cells enriched from blood (not recorded which). The receptors stem from a woman in her forties or fifties who had recovered from COVID-19.

The chain uses TRBV19 and TRBJ1-2, with 7 nucleotides matching TRBD1. The CDR3 has 13 amino acids. CDR1 and CDR2 (germline): LNHDA, SQIVND (reference sequence). After removal of 3 bases from V and 6 bases from J, the junction contained 4 bases not matched to a gene. The CDR3: CASSIHRGNGYTF. Here the CDR3 DNA reads TGTGCCAGTAGTATCCACAGGGGAAATGGCTACACCTTC.

V gene TRBV7-2 combines with J gene TRBJ1-5, with D possibly matching TRBD1 (5 bases). The CDR3 covers 15 residues. Germline lookup yields CDR1 SGHTA and CDR2 FQGNSA. V shed 5 bases and J shed 1 base, with 12 bases lying between them. Here the CDR3 DNA reads TGTGCCAGCAGCCGGATATGGGGCAGCAATCAGCCCCAGCATTTT. This gives the protein CASSRIWGSNQPQHF.

This clone appeared many times. The rearrangement uses TRBV29-1 and TRBJ1-6, with 8 nucleotides matching TRBD1. Germline values: CDR1 SQVTM, CDR2 ANQGSEA. Trimming cost V 5 bases and J 5 bases; bases outside gene matches: 2. The CDR3 loop spans 13 amino acids. The CDR3: CSVQGANNSPLHF. The DNA of the CDR3 is TGCAGCGTTCAGGGGGCGAATAATTCACCCCTCCACTTT.

This clone has just a few counts. The chain links TRBV18 to TRBJ1-2; no clear D gene. The V gene lost 0 bases and the J gene lost 7 bases, with 9 bases spanning the gap. The CDR3 is made up of 13 amino acids. Germline CDR1 is KGHSH and CDR2 is LQKENI. The CDR3 sequence is CASSPPGVSGYTF. DNA for the CDR3: TGTGCCAGCTCACCACCCGGGGTCTCTGGCTACACCTTC.

This chain links TRBV19 with TRBJ1-2; 8 bases match TRBD1. J was trimmed by 5 bases and V by 9 bases; bases with no gene match: 11. Germline V gene sequence: CDR1 LNHDA, CDR2 SQIVND (reference sequence). The CDR3 is 14 residues long. CDR3 bases: TGTGCCAGCTTCCCCCGGGACAGGCTGTATGGCTACACCTTC. Amino acid sequence: CASFPRDRLYGYTF.